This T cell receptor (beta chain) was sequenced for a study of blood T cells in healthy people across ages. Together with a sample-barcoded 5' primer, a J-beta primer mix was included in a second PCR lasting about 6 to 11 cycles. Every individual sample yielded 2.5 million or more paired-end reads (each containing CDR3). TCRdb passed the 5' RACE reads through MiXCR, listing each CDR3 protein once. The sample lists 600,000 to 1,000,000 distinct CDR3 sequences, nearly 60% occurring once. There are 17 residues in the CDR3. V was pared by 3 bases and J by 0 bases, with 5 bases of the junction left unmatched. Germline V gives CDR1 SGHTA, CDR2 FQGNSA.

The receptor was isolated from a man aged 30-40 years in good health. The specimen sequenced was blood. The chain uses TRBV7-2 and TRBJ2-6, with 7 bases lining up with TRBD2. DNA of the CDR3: TGTGCCAGCAGCTTGGGGAGGGGTGTCTCTGGGGCCAACGTCCTGACTTTC. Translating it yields CASSLGRGVSGANVLTF.